Each of the 14 T cell receptor beta chains below was sequenced from the same sample in a study of blood T cell repertoires in COVID-19. Only in-frame clones appear in the TCRdb table, and some are missing; sequencing was by immunoSEQ multiplex PCR. This table holds 150,000 to 200,000 clones, about 75% found once. Sequences were obtained from peripheral blood. The receptors come from a woman aged 70-85 years with acute or convalescent COVID-19.

This clone was recorded once. This chain uses TRBV2 with TRBJ2-2; 8 bases map to TRBD1. The germline gives CDR1 SNHLY, CDR2 FYNNEI. This CDR3 region has 15 residues. The V gene end was trimmed by 2 bases and the J gene end by 2 bases; junction bases not matched to a gene: 1. Written as DNA, the CDR3 is TGTGCCAGCAGTGAACAGGGGGCTAACACCGGGGAGCTGTTTTTT. It translates to CASSEQGANTGELFF.

This rearrangement joins TRBV5-1 to TRBJ2-6; D uncertain. The CDR3 contains 15 residues. Germline lookup yields CDR1 SGHRS and CDR2 YFSETQ. Trimming shortened V by 0 bases and J by 2 bases, and 6 bases separated the two germline ends. The DNA for the CDR3 is TGCGCCAGCAGCTTGGGGGCGCCTGGGGCCAACGTCCTGACTTTC. This encodes CASSLGAPGANVLTF.

For the CDR3, the DNA is TGTGCCAGCAGCAGAGGGGGAGTGGGCATCTACGAGCAGTACTTC. This gives the protein CASSRGGVGIYEQYF. The chain is built from TRBV27 and TRBJ2-7; D possibly corresponds to TRBD1 (6 bases). Trimming removed 6 bases at V and 3 bases at J, with 18 bases between. This CDR3 has 15 amino acids. Germline values: CDR1 MNHEY, CDR2 SMNVEV (reference sequence).

The CDR3 region is CASSHGQYEQYF. CDR3 in DNA: TGCGCCAGCAGCCACGGACAGTACGAGCAGTACTTC. V gene TRBV10-1 combines with J gene TRBJ2-7; TRBD1 might be the D (6 bases). Germline-derived CDR1 and CDR2 are WNHNN and SYGVQD (reference sequence). Trimming took 6 bases from V and 4 from J, leaving 10 bases between them. The length of the CDR3 is 12 residues.

The chain carries TRBV7-9 and TRBJ1-2; 8 positions match TRBD1. Germline V gives CDR1 SEHNR, CDR2 FQNEAQ (reference sequence). V trimming: 5 bases; J trimming: 5 bases; junction bases outside the gene matches: 10. The CDR3 has 15 residues. Here the CDR3 DNA reads TGTGCCAGCAGCCTTGGACAGGGCGATTGGTATGGCTACACCTTC. Translation: CASSLGQGDWYGYTF.

The chain employs TRBV7-8 and TRBJ1-2; TRBD1 agrees at 10 bases. CDR3 length: 15 amino acids. With 3 bases clipped from V and 4 bases from J, the junction kept 5 bases outside the gene matches. The V gene's germline CDR1 is SGHVS and CDR2 FQNEAQ. CDR3 DNA: TGTGCCAGCAGCTTTTCCGGGACAGGGGTCTATGGCTACACCTTC. Residues: CASSFSGTGVYGYTF.

This clone was picked up a small number of times. V is TRBV5-8 and J is TRBJ2-2; TRBD1 aligns across 9 bases. The CDR3 is 15 residues long. Looked up from germline, CDR1 is SGHTS and CDR2 is YDEGEE. Germline trimming cut 2 bases from V and 4 bases from J; bases unmatched to any gene: 3. The CDR3 sequence: CASSFQDRGTGELFF. CDR3 DNA: TGTGCCAGCAGCTTCCAGGACAGGGGCACCGGGGAGCTGTTTTTT.

This chain uses TRBV7-7 with TRBJ2-2, with TRBD2 matching over 11 bases. This CDR3 region has 16 residues. Trimming at V came to 5 bases and at J to 5 bases, leaving 7 bases not matched to a gene. Germline CDR1 reads SSHAT; CDR2 reads FNYEAQ (reference sequence). CDR3 amino acids: CASSQTSGSATGELFF. In nucleotides, the CDR3 is TGTGCCAGCAGCCAAACTAGCGGGAGTGCTACCGGGGAGCTGTTTTTT.

The V gene is TRBV6-6, the J gene TRBJ1-1, with D unclear. The CDR3 covers 14 residues. The germline V and J ends were trimmed by 2 bases and 3 bases, with 10 bases remaining between them. Looked up from germline, CDR1 is MNHNY and CDR2 is SVGAGI (reference sequence). The chain's CDR3 is CASSYRERYTEAFF. The DNA of the CDR3 is TGTGCCAGCAGTTACCGGGAGAGGTACACTGAAGCTTTCTTT.

V is TRBV11-3 and J is TRBJ2-2, with 11 positions matching TRBD1. The CDR3 contains 15 residues. After removal of 5 bases from V and 4 bases from J, the junction contained 3 bases not matched to a gene. The germline V gene has CDR1 SGHNT and CDR2 YENEEA. CDR3 loop: CASSEGQGVTGELFF. CDR3 in DNA: TGTGCCAGCAGCGAGGGACAGGGGGTCACCGGGGAGCTGTTTTTT. Supplemented by reference TRBV11-3 and TRBJ2-2, the full variable domain reads EAGVVQSPRYKIIEKKQPVAFWCNPISGHNTLYWYLQNLGQGPELLIRYENEEAVDDSQLPKDRFSAERLKGVDSTLKIQPAELGDSAVYLCASSEGQGVTGELFFGEGSRLTVL.

The chain joins TRBV11-2 to TRBJ2-2; TRBD2 aligns across 10 bases. The CDR3 runs to 17 residues. Germline trimming cut 3 bases from V and 4 bases from J; bases unmatched to any gene: 8. Germline V lookup: CDR1 SGHAT, CDR2 FQNNGV. The CDR3 DNA follows: TGTGCCAGCAGCTTGAGGAGGAGCGGGAGGGCCACCGGGGAGCTGTTTTTT. Protein: CASSLRRSGRATGELFF.

This clone turned up a few times. V usage is TRBV5-1 and J usage is TRBJ2-5; 11 bases line up with TRBD2. After removal of 4 bases from V and 2 bases from J, the junction contained 10 bases not matched to a gene. The CDR3 is 17 amino acids. The germline V gene has CDR1 SGHRS and CDR2 YFSETQ. The chain's CDR3 is CASSLTGTSGYQETQYF. In DNA form, the CDR3 reads TGCGCCAGCAGCCTCACCGGGACTAGCGGCTATCAAGAGACCCAGTACTTC.

The V and J genes are TRBV5-1 and TRBJ1-2; D uncertain. The CDR3 runs 15 residues. Deletions cut 0 bases from V and 0 bases from J, with 9 bases between. Germline loops: CDR1 SGHRS, CDR2 YFSETQ. The DNA for the CDR3 is TGCGCCAGCAGCTTGGGTTCAGGAACTAACTATGGCTACACCTTC. It encodes CASSLGSGTNYGYTF. Full variable domain (missing parts from reference TRBV5-1 and TRBJ1-2): KAGVTQTPRYLIKTRGQQVTLSCSPISGHRSVSWYQQTPGQGLQFLFEYFSETQRNKGNFPGRFSGRQFSNSRSEMNVSTLELGDSALYLCASSLGSGTNYGYTFGSGTRLTVV.

The sample holds a few counts of this clone. This chain links TRBV29-1 with TRBJ2-7; 10 bases agree with TRBD2. After removal of 4 bases from V and 5 bases from J, the junction contained 5 bases not matched to a gene. CDR1 SQVTM and CDR2 ANQGSEA come from the germline V gene. The CDR3 runs 13 residues. This chain's CDR3 is CSVVRLAGHEQYF. The DNA for the CDR3 is TGCAGCGTTGTCCGACTAGCGGGCCACGAGCAGTACTTC.